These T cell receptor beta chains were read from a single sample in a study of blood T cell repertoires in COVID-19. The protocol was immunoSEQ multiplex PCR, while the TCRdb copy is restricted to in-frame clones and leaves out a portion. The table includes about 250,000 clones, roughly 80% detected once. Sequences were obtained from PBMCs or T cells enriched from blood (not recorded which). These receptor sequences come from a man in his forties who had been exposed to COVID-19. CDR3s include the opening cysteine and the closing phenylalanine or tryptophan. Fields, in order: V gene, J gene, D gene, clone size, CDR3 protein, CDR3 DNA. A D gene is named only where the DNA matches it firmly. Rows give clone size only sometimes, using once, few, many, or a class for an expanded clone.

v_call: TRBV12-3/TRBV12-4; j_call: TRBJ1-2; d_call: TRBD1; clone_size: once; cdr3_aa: CASSLAGTDTNF; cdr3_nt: TGTGCCAGCAGTTTAGCGGGGACAGATACCAACTTC
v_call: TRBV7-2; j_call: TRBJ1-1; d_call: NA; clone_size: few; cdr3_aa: CASSLQMNTEAFF; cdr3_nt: TGTGCCAGCAGCTTACAAATGAACACTGAAGCTTTCTTT
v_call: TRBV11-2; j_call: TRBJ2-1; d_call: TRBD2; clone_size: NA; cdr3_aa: CASSYLAGVNEQFF; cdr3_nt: TGTGCCAGCAGCTACCTAGCGGGAGTTAATGAGCAGTTCTTC
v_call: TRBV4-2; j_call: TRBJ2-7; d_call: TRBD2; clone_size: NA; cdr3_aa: CASSQESPQGLAGGNEQYF; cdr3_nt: TGTGCCAGCAGCCAAGAGTCCCCTCAGGGACTAGCGGGAGGTAACGAGCAGTACTTC
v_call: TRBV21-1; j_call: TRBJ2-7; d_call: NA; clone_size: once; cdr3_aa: CASSKALGTGPRHSYEQYF; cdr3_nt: TGTGCCAGCAGCAAAGCTTTAGGGACAGGGCCGAGACACTCCTACGAGCAGTACTTC
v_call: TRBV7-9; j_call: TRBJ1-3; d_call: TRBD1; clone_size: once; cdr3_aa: CASSSISTGGAVGNTIYF; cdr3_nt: TGTGCCAGCAGCTCAATATCGACAGGGGGCGCGGTTGGAAACACCATATATTTT
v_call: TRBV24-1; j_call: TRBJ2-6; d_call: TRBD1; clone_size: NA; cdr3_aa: CATSDITGTGLNGGAGANVLTF; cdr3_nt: TGTGCCACCAGTGATATTACCGGGACAGGGCTAAACGGGGGTGCTGGGGCCAACGTCCTGACTTTC
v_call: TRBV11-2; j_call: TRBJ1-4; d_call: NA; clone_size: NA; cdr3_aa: CASSLMRATNEKLFF; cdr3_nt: TGTGCCAGCAGCTTAATGAGAGCAACTAATGAAAAACTGTTTTTT
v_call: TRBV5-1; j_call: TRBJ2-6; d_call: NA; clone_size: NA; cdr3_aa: CASSSRTGTSGTGANVLTF; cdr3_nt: TGCGCCAGCTCCTCCCGAACCGGGACTTCCGGTACTGGGGCCAACGTCCTGACTTTC
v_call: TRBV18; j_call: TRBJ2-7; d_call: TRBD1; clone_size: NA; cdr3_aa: CASSPLGQYEQYF; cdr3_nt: TGTGCCAGCTCACCCTTGGGACAGTACGAGCAGTACTTC
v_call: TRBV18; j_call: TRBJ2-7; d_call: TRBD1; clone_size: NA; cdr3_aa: CASSPGQGVNEQYF; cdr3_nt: TGTGCCAGCTCACCCGGGCAGGGGGTAAACGAGCAGTACTTC
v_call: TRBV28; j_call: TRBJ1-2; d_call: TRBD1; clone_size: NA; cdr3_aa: CASRKTGTGIFGYTF; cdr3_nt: TGTGCCAGCAGAAAAACAGGGACAGGGATATTTGGCTACACCTTC
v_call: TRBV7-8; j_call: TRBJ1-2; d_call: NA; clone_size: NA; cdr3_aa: CASSLQGAGTDGYTF; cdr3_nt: TGTGCCAGCAGCCTACAAGGGGCAGGAACGGATGGCTACACCTTC
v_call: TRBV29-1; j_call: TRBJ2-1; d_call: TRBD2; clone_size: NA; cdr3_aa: CSVQRTSGDEQFF; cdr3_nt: TGCAGCGTCCAAAGGACTAGCGGGGATGAGCAGTTCTTC
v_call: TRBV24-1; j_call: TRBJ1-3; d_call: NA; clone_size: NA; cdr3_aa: CATSDPGNGNTIYF; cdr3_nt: TGTGCCACCAGTGACCCCGGGAATGGAAACACCATATATTTT
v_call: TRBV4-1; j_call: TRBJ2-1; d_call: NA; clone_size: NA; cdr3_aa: CASSLTLEFNEQFF; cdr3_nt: TGCGCCAGCAGTCTTACACTAGAATTCAATGAGCAGTTCTTC
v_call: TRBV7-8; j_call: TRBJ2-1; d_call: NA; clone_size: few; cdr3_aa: CASSPGRFFGNEQFF; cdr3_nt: TGTGCCAGCAGCCCCGGTCGATTTTTCGGCAATGAGCAGTTCTTC
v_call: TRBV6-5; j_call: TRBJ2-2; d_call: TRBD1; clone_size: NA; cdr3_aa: CASTSTGGTGELFF; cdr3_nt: TGTGCCAGCACCTCAACAGGGGGCACCGGGGAGCTGTTTTTT
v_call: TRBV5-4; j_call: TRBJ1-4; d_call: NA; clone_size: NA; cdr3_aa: CASSQKTGGTEKLFF; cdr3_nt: TGTGCCAGCAGCCAGAAGACAGGTGGTACTGAAAAACTGTTTTTT
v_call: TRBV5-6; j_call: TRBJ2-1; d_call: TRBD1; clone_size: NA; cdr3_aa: CASRRTGDNEQFF; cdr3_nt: TGTGCCAGCAGAAGGACAGGGGACAATGAGCAGTTCTTC
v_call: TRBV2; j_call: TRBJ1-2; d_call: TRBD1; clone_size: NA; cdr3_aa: CASKSGTGEDYGYTF; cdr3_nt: TGTGCCAGCAAATCCGGGACAGGGGAGGACTATGGCTACACCTTC
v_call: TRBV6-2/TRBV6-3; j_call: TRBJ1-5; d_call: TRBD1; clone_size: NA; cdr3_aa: CASSLQGGNQPQHF; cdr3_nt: TGTGCCAGCAGTTTACAGGGGGGAAATCAGCCCCAGCATTTT
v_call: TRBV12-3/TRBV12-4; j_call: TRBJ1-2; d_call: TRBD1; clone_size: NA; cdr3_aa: CASSRTGGYTF; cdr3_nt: TGTGCCAGCAGCAGGACAGGAGGCTACACCTTC
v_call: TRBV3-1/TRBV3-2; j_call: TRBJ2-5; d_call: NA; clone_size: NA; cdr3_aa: CASSHGPRLETQYF; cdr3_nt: TGTGCCAGCAGCCATGGGCCCCGGCTGGAGACCCAGTACTTC
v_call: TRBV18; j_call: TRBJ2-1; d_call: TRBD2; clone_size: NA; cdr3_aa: CASSPVSGGSVYNEQFF; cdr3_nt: TGTGCCAGCTCACCAGTGAGTGGCGGGAGTGTCTACAATGAGCAGTTCTTC
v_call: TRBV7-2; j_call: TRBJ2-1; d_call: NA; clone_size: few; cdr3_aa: CASSWGDSRYNEQFF; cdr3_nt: TGTGCCAGCAGCTGGGGGGACTCCCGCTACAATGAGCAGTTCTTC
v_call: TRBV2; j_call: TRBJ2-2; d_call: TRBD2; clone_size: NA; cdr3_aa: CATSGLAALNTGELFF; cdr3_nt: TGTGCCACCTCGGGACTAGCGGCCCTGAACACCGGGGAGCTGTTTTTT
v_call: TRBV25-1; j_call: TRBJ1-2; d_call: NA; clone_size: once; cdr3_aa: CASSEISRGPRDGYTF; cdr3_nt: TGTGCCAGCAGTGAAATTTCTAGAGGCCCGAGGGATGGCTACACCTTC
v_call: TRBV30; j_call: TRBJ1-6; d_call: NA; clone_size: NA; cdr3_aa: CAWSQGSPLHF; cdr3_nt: TGTGCCTGGAGCCAGGGGTCACCCCTCCACTTT
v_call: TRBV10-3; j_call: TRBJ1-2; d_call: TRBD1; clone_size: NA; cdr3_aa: CAISESRDRGRGGYTF; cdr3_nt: TGTGCCATCAGTGAGTCGAGGGACAGGGGGCGCGGTGGCTACACCTTC
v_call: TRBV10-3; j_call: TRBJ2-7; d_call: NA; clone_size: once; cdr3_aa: CAIGGEALLTYEQYF; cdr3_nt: TGTGCCATCGGCGGTGAGGCACTGCTGACCTACGAGCAGTACTTC
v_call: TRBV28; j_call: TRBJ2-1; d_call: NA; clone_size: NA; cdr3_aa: CASSFTGTYYNEQFF; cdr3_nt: TGTGCCAGCAGTTTTACCGGGACATACTACAATGAGCAGTTCTTC
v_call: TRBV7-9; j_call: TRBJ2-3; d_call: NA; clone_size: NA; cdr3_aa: CASRPTSTDTQYF; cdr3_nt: TGTGCCAGCAGACCGACTAGCACAGATACGCAGTATTTT
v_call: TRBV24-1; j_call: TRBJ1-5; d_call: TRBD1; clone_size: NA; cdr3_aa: CATSDSGGYGNQPQHF; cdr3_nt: TGTGCCACCAGTGATTCAGGGGGCTATGGCAATCAGCCCCAGCATTTT
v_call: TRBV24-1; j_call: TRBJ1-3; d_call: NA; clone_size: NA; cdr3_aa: CATSAGENRNTIYF; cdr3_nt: TGTGCCACCAGTGCAGGGGAAAACCGAAACACCATATATTTT
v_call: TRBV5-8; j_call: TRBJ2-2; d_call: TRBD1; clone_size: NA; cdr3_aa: CASSRQGRTGELFF; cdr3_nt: TGTGCCAGCAGCCGACAGGGGCGCACCGGGGAGCTGTTTTTT
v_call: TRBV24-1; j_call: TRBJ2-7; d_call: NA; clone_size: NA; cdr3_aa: CATSGSLPPSSYEQYF; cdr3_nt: TGTGCCACCAGTGGGTCCTTACCCCCTAGCTCCTACGAGCAGTACTTC
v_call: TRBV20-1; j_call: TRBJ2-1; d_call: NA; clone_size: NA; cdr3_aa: CSSGDWDEQFF; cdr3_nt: TGCAGTTCGGGGGACTGGGATGAGCAGTTCTTC
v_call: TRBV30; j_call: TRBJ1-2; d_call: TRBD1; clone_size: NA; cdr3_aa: CAWYGQGVVYGYTF; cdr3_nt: TGTGCCTGGTATGGCCAGGGGGTCGTCTATGGCTACACCTTC
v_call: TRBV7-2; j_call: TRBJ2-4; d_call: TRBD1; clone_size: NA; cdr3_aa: CASSLMDRGFVTKNIQYF; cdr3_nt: TGTGCCAGCAGCTTAATGGACAGGGGCTTTGTAACCAAAAACATTCAGTACTTC
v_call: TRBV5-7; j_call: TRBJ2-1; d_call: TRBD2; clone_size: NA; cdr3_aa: CASSSKREGNEQFF; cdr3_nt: TGTGCCAGCAGCTCCAAGCGGGAGGGAAATGAGCAGTTCTTC
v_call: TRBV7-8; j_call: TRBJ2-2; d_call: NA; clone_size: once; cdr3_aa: CASSPPRGELFF; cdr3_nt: TGTGCCAGCAGTCCGCCTAGGGGGGAGCTGTTTTTT
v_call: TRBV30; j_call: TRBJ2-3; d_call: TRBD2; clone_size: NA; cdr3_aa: CAWSVLSGSTDTQYF; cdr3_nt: TGTGCCTGGAGTGTACTTAGCGGGAGCACAGATACGCAGTATTTT
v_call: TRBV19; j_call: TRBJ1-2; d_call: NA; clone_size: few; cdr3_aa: CASTQERAVYGYTF; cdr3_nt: TGTGCCAGTACTCAAGAGCGGGCAGTCTATGGCTACACCTTC
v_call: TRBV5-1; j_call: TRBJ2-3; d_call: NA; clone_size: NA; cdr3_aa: CASSSSRADTQYF; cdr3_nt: TGCGCCAGCAGCTCTAGTAGAGCAGATACGCAGTATTTT
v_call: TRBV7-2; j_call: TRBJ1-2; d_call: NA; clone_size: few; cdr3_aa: CASSLARDPSLYGYTF; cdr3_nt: TGTGCCAGCAGCTTAGCGCGGGACCCCAGTTTGTATGGCTACACCTTC
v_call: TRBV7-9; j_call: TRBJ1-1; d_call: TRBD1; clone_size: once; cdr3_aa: CASSTRGGYTEAFF; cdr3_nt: TGTGCCAGCAGCACAAGAGGGGGCTACACTGAAGCTTTCTTT